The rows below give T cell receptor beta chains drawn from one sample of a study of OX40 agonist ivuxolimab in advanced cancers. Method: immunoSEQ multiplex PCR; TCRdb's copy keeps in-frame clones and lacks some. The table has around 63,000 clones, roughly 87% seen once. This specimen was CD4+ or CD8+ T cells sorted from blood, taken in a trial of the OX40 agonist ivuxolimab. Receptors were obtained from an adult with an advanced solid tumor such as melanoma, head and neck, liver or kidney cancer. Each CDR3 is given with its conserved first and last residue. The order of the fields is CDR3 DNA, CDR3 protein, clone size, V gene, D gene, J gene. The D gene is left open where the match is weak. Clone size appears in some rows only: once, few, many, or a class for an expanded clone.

CDR3 DNA: TGTGCCATCAGTTTGGGACAGGGGTTTCGGGATGAAAAACTGTTTTTT
CDR3 protein: CAISLGQGFRDEKLFF
clone size: NA
V gene: TRBV10-3
D gene: TRBD1
J gene: TRBJ1-4

CDR3 DNA: TGTGCCAGCAGCTTAGCAAGCGGGAGCGGGTACGAGCAGTACTTC
CDR3 protein: CASSLASGSGYEQYF
clone size: once
V gene: TRBV7-2
D gene: TRBD2
J gene: TRBJ2-7

CDR3 DNA: TGTGCCAGCAGTTTAGGGGGGGCCAACGTCCTGACTTTC
CDR3 protein: CASSLGGANVLTF
clone size: NA
V gene: TRBV27
D gene: NA
J gene: TRBJ2-6

CDR3 DNA: TGTGCCAGCAGTACCCCCCGGGGTAGCGGGGTTGTGACCCAGTACTTC
CDR3 protein: CASSTPRGSGVVTQYF
clone size: NA
V gene: TRBV6-6
D gene: TRBD2
J gene: TRBJ2-5

CDR3 DNA: TGTGCCAGCAGCCCGCTAGGACAGGATCAAGGTGAAAAACTGTTTTTT
CDR3 protein: CASSPLGQDQGEKLFF
clone size: NA
V gene: TRBV5-6
D gene: TRBD1
J gene: TRBJ1-4

CDR3 DNA: TGTGCCAGCAGCCGCAGAGGTGCGGGCGAGCCCCAGCATTTT
CDR3 protein: CASSRRGAGEPQHF
clone size: NA
V gene: TRBV5-8
D gene: NA
J gene: TRBJ1-5

CDR3 DNA: TGTGCCAGCAGCTCGATTAATGAAAAACTGTTTTTT
CDR3 protein: CASSSINEKLFF
clone size: NA
V gene: TRBV11-2
D gene: NA
J gene: TRBJ1-4

CDR3 DNA: TGTGCCAGCAGTTACGCAGGGGTGTATGGCTACACCTTC
CDR3 protein: CASSYAGVYGYTF
clone size: NA
V gene: TRBV6-5
D gene: NA
J gene: TRBJ1-2

CDR3 DNA: TGTGCCAGCAGCCCCCCAGGTGGGGGGCAGAACGAGCAGTACTTC
CDR3 protein: CASSPPGGGQNEQYF
clone size: NA
V gene: TRBV7-2
D gene: NA
J gene: TRBJ2-7

CDR3 DNA: TGTGCCAGCAGCCGAGGGATAGCGGCAACTAATGAAAAACTGTTTTTT
CDR3 protein: CASSRGIAATNEKLFF
clone size: few
V gene: TRBV14
D gene: NA
J gene: TRBJ1-4

CDR3 DNA: TGTGCCTGGAAGGTATCTAGCGGGTCCTACGAGCAGTACTTC
CDR3 protein: CAWKVSSGSYEQYF
clone size: NA
V gene: TRBV30
D gene: TRBD2
J gene: TRBJ2-7

CDR3 DNA: TGTGCCAGCAGTTTATCGTTCAGGGTTGGTGAAGTGCTTTTT
CDR3 protein: CASSLSFRVGEVLF
clone size: NA
V gene: TRBV28
D gene: NA
J gene: TRBJ1-4

CDR3 DNA: TGTGCCTGGAGCTTTCGAGGACAGGGGGCGCAGGGCTTC
CDR3 protein: CAWSFRGQGAQGF
clone size: NA
V gene: TRBV30
D gene: TRBD1
J gene: TRBJ2-4

CDR3 DNA: TGTGCCAGCAGGGGAGGACTAACCGATGAGCAGTTCTTC
CDR3 protein: CASRGGLTDEQFF
clone size: NA
V gene: TRBV5-5
D gene: NA
J gene: TRBJ2-1

CDR3 DNA: TGTGCCAGCAGTGGGGTCGATCGGACTGGGGCCAACGTCCTGACTTTC
CDR3 protein: CASSGVDRTGANVLTF
clone size: NA
V gene: TRBV6-1
D gene: NA
J gene: TRBJ2-6

CDR3 DNA: TGTGCCAGCTTGGAAGGGAGCGGGGCCCCGTACCAAGAGACCCAGTACTTC
CDR3 protein: CASLEGSGAPYQETQYF
clone size: once
V gene: TRBV7-8
D gene: TRBD2
J gene: TRBJ2-5

CDR3 DNA: TGTGCCAGCAGCGTATCAAAGCGGAGGGCTTCTAACACAGATACGCAGTATTTT
CDR3 protein: CASSVSKRRASNTDTQYF
clone size: NA
V gene: TRBV9
D gene: NA
J gene: TRBJ2-3

CDR3 DNA: TGTGCCAGCAGCTACAGTGCCCTGCCGTCCTACGAGCAGTACTTC
CDR3 protein: CASSYSALPSYEQYF
clone size: NA
V gene: TRBV27
D gene: NA
J gene: TRBJ2-7

CDR3 DNA: TGTGCCAGCAGCCAGACGACAGGGATGGGAACAGATACGCAGTATTTT
CDR3 protein: CASSQTTGMGTDTQYF
clone size: NA
V gene: TRBV7-9
D gene: TRBD1
J gene: TRBJ2-3

CDR3 DNA: TGTGCCAGCACCTCCGGGCCAAACTATGGCTACACCTTC
CDR3 protein: CASTSGPNYGYTF
clone size: NA
V gene: TRBV9
D gene: NA
J gene: TRBJ1-2